What follows are 24 T cell receptor beta chains derived from one specimen sequenced in a study of vaccination and CD4 T cells after COVID-19. The antigens these receptors bind are not known. Treatment indicated: roughly 10-day PBMC culture with coronavirus spike peptide pools or control peptides (ViraFEST assay). Sequenced with the Oncomine TCR Beta short-read assay was DNA taken from cultured CD4+ T cells. TCRdb ran MiXCR on the PCR reads and lists one entry per CDR3 protein. The sample yields approximately 13,000 distinct CDR3 sequences, approximately 79% seen once. Specimen: CD4+ T cells from blood, cultured in vitro. The receptors here all came from a human donor who had recovered from COVID-19.

The chain is built from TRBV7-9 and TRBJ1-2; a weak D match, TRBD1 (6 bases). The germline gives CDR1 SEHNR, CDR2 FQNEAQ (reference sequence). CDR3 length: 13 residues. The V end lost 4 bases, the J end lost 7 bases, and 13 bases lay between the germline ends. CDR3 loop: CASSYPGAAGYTF. As DNA, the CDR3 is TGTGCCAGCAGCTATCCAGGGGCTGCTGGCTACACCTTC.

This sequence joins TRBV9 and TRBJ1-5; a weak D match, TRBD1 (6 bases). This CDR3 is built from 15 residues. The V end was cut by 1 base, the J end by 2 bases, with 10 bases between. Germline CDR1 reads SGDLS; CDR2 reads YYNGEE. Here the CDR3 DNA reads TGTGCCAGCAGCGTAAGTCCAGGGGGCAATCAGCCCCAGCATTTT. This encodes CASSVSPGGNQPQHF. Together with reference TRBV9 and TRBJ1-5, the CDR3 gives the full variable domain: DSGVTQTPKHLITATGQRVTLRCSPRSGDLSVYWYQQSLDQGLQFLIQYYNGEERAKGNILERFSAQQFPDLHSELNLSSLELGDSALYFCASSVSPGGNQPQHFGDGTRLSIL.

The chain carries TRBV7-2 and TRBJ1-5; D is possibly TRBD1 (6 bases). V lost 5 bases and J lost 4, with 15 bases in between. This CDR3 contains 15 residues. The V gene's germline CDR1 is SGHTA and CDR2 FQGNSA. The CDR3 reads CASSRGGEGNQPQHF. CDR3 in DNA: TGTGCCAGCAGCCGAGGGGGAGAAGGGAATCAGCCCCAGCATTTT.

The rearrangement joins TRBV19 to TRBJ2-7; 7 bases fit TRBD1. V dropped 5 bases and J dropped 2; count of bases not matched to a gene: 9. Germline CDR1 reads LNHDA; CDR2 reads SQIVND (reference sequence). The CDR3 sequence is 15 residues long. The CDR3: CASSETGTATYEQYF. The DNA for the CDR3 is TGTGCCAGTAGTGAGACCGGGACAGCAACCTACGAGCAGTACTTC.

The chain couples TRBV20-1 to TRBJ2-7, with a possible D match to TRBD1 (5 bases). V lost 5 bases and J 3 bases, leaving 17 bases between the germline ends. This CDR3 spans 14 amino acids. Germline V gene lookup returns CDR1 DFQATT and CDR2 SNEGSKA (reference sequence). CDR3 DNA sequence: TGCAGTGCTCCAATCGCCGACAGAAACTACGAGCAGTACTTC. Translation gives CSAPIADRNYEQYF.

The V and J genes are TRBV27 and TRBJ1-6; TRBD1 matches 8 bases. V trimming: 7 bases; J trimming: 13 bases; junction bases outside the gene matches: 9. The length of the CDR3 is 13 residues. Germline V lookup: CDR1 MNHEY, CDR2 SMNVEV (reference sequence). CDR3 coding DNA: TGTGCCAGCACCTCGAACAGGGGGTACCCCCTCCACTTT. Amino acid sequence: CASTSNRGYPLHF.

Note on this clonotype: Mismatch with germline at one junction end may stem from a read error. The CDR3 DNA reads as TGTGCCAGCACCCTTCGTCGGGATTATAGTTCACCCCTCCACTTT. It is translated as CASTLRRDYSSPLHF. The genes are TRBV6-1 and TRBJ1-6; unclear D gene. Per germline, CDR1 MNHNS and CDR2 SASEGT. The CDR3 totals 15 residues.

The chain links TRBV19 to TRBJ1-1; no clear D. Trimming left V 5 bases short and J 4 bases short, with 17 bases between. Germline CDR1 is LNHDA and CDR2 is SQIVND (reference sequence). The length of the CDR3 is 15 residues. The CDR3 nucleotides are TGTGCCAGTAGTCTTGGGCCTCCGAGGGCCACTGAAGCTTTCTTT. It translates to CASSLGPPRATEAFF.

The J gene is TRBJ1-1, the V gene TRBV11-2; D call uncertain. This CDR3 is built from 12 residues. The germline gives CDR1 SGHAT, CDR2 FQNNGV. V lost 6 bases to trimming and J lost 11 bases, with 16 bases between them. The CDR3 is CASRRTGIRAFF. Here the CDR3 DNA reads TGTGCCAGCAGACGGACGGGGATTCGGGCTTTCTTT.

The J gene is TRBJ1-5, the V gene TRBV7-8; tentatively, D is TRBD1 (5 bases). Germline values: CDR1 SGHVS, CDR2 FQNEAQ. CDR3 length: 16 residues. V was cut by 0 bases and J by 3 bases, with 12 bases left in between. For the CDR3, the DNA is TGTGCCAGCAGCTTAGCGAGCCAGGGAGTCAATCAGCCCCAGCATTTT. Amino acid sequence: CASSLASQGVNQPQHF.

The rearrangement joins TRBV7-6 to TRBJ2-2, with a tentative D call TRBD2 (6 bases). V was cut by 5 bases and J by 4 bases, with 8 bases left in between. CDR1 and CDR2 (germline): SGHVS, FNYEAQ. The CDR3 runs to 13 residues. CDR3 protein: CASSRTITGELFF. The CDR3 DNA reads TGTGCCAGCAGCCGGACTATCACCGGGGAGCTGTTTTTT.

The chain uses TRBV7-2 and TRBJ2-7, with 8 bases that match TRBD1. The ends lost 6 bases at V and 3 bases at J; junction bases unmatched: 4. This CDR3 comprises 13 residues. CDR1 is SGHTA, CDR2 FQGNSA, per germline. CDR3 region: CASSPQGVYEQYF. The CDR3 DNA reads as TGTGCCAGCAGTCCACAGGGGGTCTACGAGCAGTACTTC.

This chain uses TRBV7-8 with TRBJ2-2; 7 bases map to TRBD1. The junction had 7 bases not matched to a gene; V was cut back by 5 bases and J by 7 bases. Germline CDR1 is SGHVS and CDR2 is FQNEAQ. This CDR3 contains 14 residues. CDR3 sequence (DNA): TGTGCCAGCAGCCTAGACAGGGTTGGCGGGGAGCTGTTTTTT. Translating it yields CASSLDRVGGELFF.

This sequence joins TRBV20-1 and TRBJ1-4; D call uncertain. The CDR3 contains 12 residues. V was pared by 3 bases and J by 5 bases, with 7 bases between. Germline loops: CDR1 DFQATT, CDR2 SNEGSKA (reference sequence). The chain's CDR3 is CSARGTNEKLFF. The CDR3 DNA reads as TGCAGTGCTAGGGGAACCAATGAAAAACTGTTTTTT.

This sequence joins TRBV20-1 and TRBJ2-3, with D perhaps matching TRBD1 or TRBD2 (5 bases each). V lost 3 bases, J lost 1 base, and 17 bases lay in between. Germline loops: CDR1 DFQATT, CDR2 SNEGSKA (reference sequence). This CDR3 contains 16 residues. CDR3 residues: CSARGVTSFGTDTQYF. The CDR3 region has the DNA TGCAGTGCTAGGGGGGTGACGTCGTTCGGCACAGATACGCAGTATTTT.

This clonotype has just a few counts. The chain joins TRBV6-1 to TRBJ1-1, with TRBD1 as a possible D gene (6 bases). Trimming took off 4 bases at V and 3 bases at J, with 18 bases between the two ends. This CDR3 comprises 16 residues. The germline gives CDR1 MNHNS, CDR2 SASEGT. The CDR3, as DNA: TGTGCCAGCAGTGGGTCCCGGGGGGGGCAGTACACTGAAGCTTTCTTT. Protein product: CASSGSRGGQYTEAFF.

This rearrangement joins TRBV20-1 to TRBJ2-4; 7 positions match TRBD1. The V gene's germline CDR1 is DFQATT and CDR2 SNEGSKA (reference sequence). CDR3 length: 15 amino acids. After removal of 2 bases from V and 7 bases from J, the junction contained 11 bases not matched to a gene. CDR3: CSARLPETGMNIQYF. CDR3 nucleotide sequence: TGCAGTGCTAGACTCCCGGAGACAGGGATGAACATTCAGTACTTC.

The V gene is TRBV7-2, the J gene TRBJ2-1; 10 nucleotides align to TRBD2. The CDR3 contains 18 residues. Germline V gene data show CDR1 as SGHTA and CDR2 as FQGNSA. Unmatched junction bases numbered 14, after V lost 1 base and J lost 8 bases. CDR3 protein: CASSLDSRASGSLDEQFF. CDR3 in DNA: TGTGCCAGCAGCTTAGACTCTAGGGCTAGCGGGAGTTTGGATGAGCAGTTCTTC.

The chain couples TRBV20-1 to TRBJ1-1; 7 bases agree with TRBD1. The germline V gene has CDR1 DFQATT and CDR2 SNEGSKA (reference sequence). CDR3 length equals 11 residues. The DNA for the CDR3 is TGCAGGGGACAGTTGAACACTGAAGCTTTCTTT. Its protein product is CRGQLNTEAFF.

This clonotype appeared a single time. The V call is TRBV15, the J call TRBJ1-5, with D hard to call. V shed 3 bases and J shed 0 bases, with 3 bases lying between them. The CDR3 is 13 amino acids. Germline CDR1 is LNHNV and CDR2 is YYDKDF (reference sequence). The CDR3 DNA is TGTGCCACCAGCAGTGATAGCAATCAGCCCCAGCATTTT. Protein: CATSSDSNQPQHF.

The rearrangement joins TRBV20-1 to TRBJ2-7, with D uncertain. The CDR3 covers 16 residues. V was pared by 4 bases and J by 2 bases, with 21 bases between. The V gene's germline CDR1 is DFQATT and CDR2 SNEGSKA (reference sequence). CDR3 loop: CSANHRVAGRPYEQYF. CDR3 coding DNA: TGCAGTGCTAATCACCGGGTAGCCGGTCGCCCCTACGAGCAGTACTTC.

The chain uses TRBV24-1 and TRBJ2-1; 7 positions match TRBD2. There are 16 residues in the CDR3. Germline V gene data show CDR1 as KGHDR and CDR2 as SFDVKD. Trimming removed 2 bases from V and 3 bases from J; junction bases left unmatched: 6. As DNA, the CDR3 is TGTGCCACCAGTGATTCGGCGGGAGTGATCTACAATGAGCAGTTCTTC. Amino acids: CATSDSAGVIYNEQFF.

The chain is built from TRBV20-1 and TRBJ2-2; no definite D call. Germline-derived CDR1 and CDR2 are DFQATT and SNEGSKA (reference sequence). The CDR3 sequence is 14 residues long. Trimming cost V 0 bases and J 6 bases, with 11 bases left between them. The CDR3 DNA is TGCAGTGCTAGAGATAAACTATTAGCCGGGGAGCTGTTTTTT. This encodes CSARDKLLAGELFF.

CDR3 sequence: CASSKIRGTDTQYF. CDR3 sequence (DNA): TGTGCCAGCAGCAAAATCCGAGGCACAGATACGCAGTATTTT. The chain combines TRBV21-1 with TRBJ2-3. TRBV21-1 is given as a pseudogene. The CDR3 runs 14 residues.